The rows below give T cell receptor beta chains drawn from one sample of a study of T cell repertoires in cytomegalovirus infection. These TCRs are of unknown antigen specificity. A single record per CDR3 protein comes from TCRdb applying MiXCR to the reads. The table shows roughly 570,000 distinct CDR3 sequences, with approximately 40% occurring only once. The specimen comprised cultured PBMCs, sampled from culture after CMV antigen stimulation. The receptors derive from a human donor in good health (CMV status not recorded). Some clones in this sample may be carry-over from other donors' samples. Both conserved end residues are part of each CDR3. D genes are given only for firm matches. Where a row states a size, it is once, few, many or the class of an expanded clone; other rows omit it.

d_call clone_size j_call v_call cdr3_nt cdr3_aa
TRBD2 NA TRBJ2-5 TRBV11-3 TGTGCCAGCAGCTTAAGGTCTAGCGGGAGGGAAGAGACCCAGTACTTC CASSLRSSGREETQYF
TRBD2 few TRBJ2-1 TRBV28 TGTGCCAGCAGAACCGGGACTAGCGGCAATGAGCAGTTCTTC CASRTGTSGNEQFF
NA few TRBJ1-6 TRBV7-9 TGTGCCAGCAGCTTTTTAAATAATTCACCCCTCCACTTT CASSFLNNSPLHF
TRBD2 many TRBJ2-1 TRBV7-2 TGTGCCAGCAGCTTATTATGGCGGGGGGAGCCGACCGACACCAATGAGCAGTTCTTC CASSLLWRGEPTDTNEQFF
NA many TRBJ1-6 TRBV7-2 TGTGCCAGCAGCTTACAAGGGGGATATAATTCACCCCTCCACTTT CASSLQGGYNSPLHF
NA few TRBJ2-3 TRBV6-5 TGTGCCAGCAGAGACGACAGTGGGACAGATACGCAGTATTTT CASRDDSGTDTQYF
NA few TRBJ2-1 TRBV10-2 TGCGCCAGCAGGACCCACCTCAATGAGCAGTTCTTC CASRTHLNEQFF
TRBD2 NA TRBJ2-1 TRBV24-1 TGTGCCACCAGTGACTCCGGGACTAGCGGTTCTAATGAGCAGTTCTTC CATSDSGTSGSNEQFF
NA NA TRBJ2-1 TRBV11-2 TGTGCCAGCAGCCCCGGGACTTTGGTAGTGGGAGAGCAGTTCTTC CASSPGTLVVGEQFF
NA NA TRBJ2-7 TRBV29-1 TGCAGCGTTGATCTGGTGGGGCAGGGTACCACGTACGAGCAGTACTTC CSVDLVGQGTTYEQYF
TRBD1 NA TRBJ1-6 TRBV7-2 TGTGCCAGCAGCGTCAGGGGGCAGAGTAATTCACCCCTCCACTTT CASSVRGQSNSPLHF
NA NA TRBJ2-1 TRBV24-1 TGTGCCACCAGTGATTTCAAGGGTCCCTACAATGAGCAGTTCTTC CATSDFKGPYNEQFF
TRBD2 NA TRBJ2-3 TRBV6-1 TGTGCCAGCAGGGACCGCGCGGGAGCAGCAGATACGCAGTATTTT CASRDRAGAADTQYF
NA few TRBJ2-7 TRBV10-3 TGTGCCATCAGTGAGCTCGACGGGGTAGCCGAGCAGTACTTC CAISELDGVAEQYF
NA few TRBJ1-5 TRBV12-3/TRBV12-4 TGTGCCAGCAGGAGACACCCCAGTTTTCCCCAGCATTTT CASRRHPSFPQHF
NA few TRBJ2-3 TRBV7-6 TGTGCCAGCAGCTTAGCCGTTGCAGATACGCAGTATTTT CASSLAVADTQYF
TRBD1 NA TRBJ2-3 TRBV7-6 TGTGCCAGCAGCTACGGACAGGGGGCCGTAGATACGCAGTATTTT CASSYGQGAVDTQYF
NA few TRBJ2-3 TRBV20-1 TGCAGTGCTAGAGACTTTACAGATACGCAGTATTTT CSARDFTDTQYF
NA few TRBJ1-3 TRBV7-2 TGTGCCAGCAGAGGGGTACATGGGTCGAACACCATATATTTT CASRGVHGSNTIYF
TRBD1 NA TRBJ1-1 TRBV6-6 TGTGCCAGCAGATCACAGGGGTTCTTTGCTGAAGCTTTCTTT CASRSQGFFAEAFF
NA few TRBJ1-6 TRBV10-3 TGTGCCATCAGTGCGGGGGATTCACCCCTCCACTTT CAISAGDSPLHF
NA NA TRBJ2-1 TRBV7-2 TGTGCCAGCAGCTTAGTTGGTGGCAGCCTCCTTATCTACAATGAGCAGTTCTTC CASSLVGGSLLIYNEQFF
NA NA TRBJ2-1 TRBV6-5 TGTGCCACAAAGGAGGGCACCGGTTTTGAGCAGTTCTTC CATKEGTGFEQFF
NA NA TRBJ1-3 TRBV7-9 TGTGCCAGCAGCTTAGTTCGTCAGGACACCATATATTTT CASSLVRQDTIYF
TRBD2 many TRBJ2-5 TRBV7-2 TGTGCCAGCAGCCCCGGACTAGCGGGGGCGGCCCAGTACTTC CASSPGLAGAAQYF
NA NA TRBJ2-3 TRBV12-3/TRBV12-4 TGTGCCAGCAGTCCGGCAGGGATAACAGATACGCAGTATTTT CASSPAGITDTQYF
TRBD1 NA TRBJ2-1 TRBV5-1 TGCGCCAGCAGCTCCGTCCAGGGGGATGAGCAGTTCTTC CASSSVQGDEQFF
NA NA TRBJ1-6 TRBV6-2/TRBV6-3 TGTGCCAGCAGGATCAGTGGATATTCACCCCTCCACTTT CASRISGYSPLHF
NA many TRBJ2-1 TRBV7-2 TGTGCCAGCAGCCGGGTGGTGGGGTCATCCAGATCCTACAATGAGCAGTTCTTC CASSRVVGSSRSYNEQFF
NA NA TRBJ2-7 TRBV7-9 TGTGCCAGCGTCCCGCGAAGGGGAGCCGTCACCTACGAGCAGTACTTC CASVPRRGAVTYEQYF
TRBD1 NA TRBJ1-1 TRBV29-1 TGCAGCGTTGAGAGGGGGCGCGGGAAAGCTTTCTTT CSVERGRGKAFF
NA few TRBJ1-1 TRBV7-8 TGTGCCAGCAGCTCCAACAGGGCGTTGGACACTGAAGCTTTCTTT CASSSNRALDTEAFF
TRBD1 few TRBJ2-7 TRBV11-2 TGTGCCAGCAGGCGGACAGGGTATTACGAGCAGTACTTC CASRRTGYYEQYF
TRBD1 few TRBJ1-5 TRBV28 TGTGCCAGCAGCCACGGACAGGGGGGGTGGTCGCCCCAGCATTTT CASSHGQGGWSPQHF
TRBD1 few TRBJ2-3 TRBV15 TGTGCCACCAGCAGGAGCAAACGTCCAGGGGGCCGACGCACAGATACGCAGTATTTT CATSRSKRPGGRRTDTQYF
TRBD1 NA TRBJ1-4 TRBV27 TGTGCCAGCAGTTCGGCCGGGACAGCTAATGAAAAACTGTTTTTT CASSSAGTANEKLFF
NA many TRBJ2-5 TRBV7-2 TGTGCCAGCAGCTTTGACGGCAGAGGGTCAGAGACCCAGTACTTC CASSFDGRGSETQYF
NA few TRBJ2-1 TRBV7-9 TGTGCCAGCAGCAGGATGGGACTTCCAGAGCAGTTCTTC CASSRMGLPEQFF
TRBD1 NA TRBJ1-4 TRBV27 TGTGCCAGTGGACAGGCCGGGGAAAAACTGTTTTTT CASGQAGEKLFF
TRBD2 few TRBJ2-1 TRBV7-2 TGTGCCAGCAGCTTAGAGCGGGGTGAGCAGTTCTTC CASSLERGEQFF
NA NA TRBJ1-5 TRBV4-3 TGCGCCAGCAGCCAAGATTCGGCAGGTCAAGACCAGCCCCAGCATTTT CASSQDSAGQDQPQHF
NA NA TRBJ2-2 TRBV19 TGTGCCAGTACCGCTTCGGGGCCCGGGGAGCTGTTTTTT CASTASGPGELFF
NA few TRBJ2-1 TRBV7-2 TGTGCCAGCAGCATAAACCTTAGGGATGAGCAGTTCTTC CASSINLRDEQFF
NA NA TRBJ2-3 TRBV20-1 TGCAGTGCTAGAGCCCCGGGACACACAGATACGCAGTATTTT CSARAPGHTDTQYF
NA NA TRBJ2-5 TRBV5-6 TGTGCCAGCAGCTTGGAAGCCCCGGAGACCCAGTACTTC CASSLEAPETQYF
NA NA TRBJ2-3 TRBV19 TGTGCCAGTAGTACGGAAGTCGCAACAGATACGCAGTATTTT CASSTEVATDTQYF
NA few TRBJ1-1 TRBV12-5 TGTGCTAGTGGTTTGAGCGTACTCCCGAACACTGAAGCTTTCTTT CASGLSVLPNTEAFF
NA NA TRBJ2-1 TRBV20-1 TGCAGTGGGTTCGCGGGGAGCTCCTACAATGAGCAGTTCTTC CSGFAGSSYNEQFF
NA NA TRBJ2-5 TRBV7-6 TGTGCCAGCGGGCCAAGTCGGACTTCTAAGGAGACCCAGTACTTC CASGPSRTSKETQYF